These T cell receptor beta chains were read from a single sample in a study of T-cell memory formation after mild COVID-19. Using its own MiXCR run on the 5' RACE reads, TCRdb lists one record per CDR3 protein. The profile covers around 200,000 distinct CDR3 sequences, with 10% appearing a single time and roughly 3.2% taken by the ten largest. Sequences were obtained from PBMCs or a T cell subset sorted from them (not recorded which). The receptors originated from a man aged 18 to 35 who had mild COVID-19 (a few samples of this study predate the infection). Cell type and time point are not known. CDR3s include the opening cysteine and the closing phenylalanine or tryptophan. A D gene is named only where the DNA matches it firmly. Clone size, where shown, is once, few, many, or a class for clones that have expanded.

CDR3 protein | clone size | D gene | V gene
CASSIVPSGGNNEQFF | few | TRBD2 | TRBV19
CSAPIGTGDEQYF | few | TRBD1 | TRBV20-1
CASSPGFGNTIYF | few | NA | TRBV7-2
CASSHLPKGRNNEQFF | few | NA | TRBV11-2
CSASPEGYGYTF | few | NA | TRBV20-1
CASSHLAGTDHSNQPQHF | few | TRBD1 | TRBV6-2/TRBV6-3
CASSSDRPNTGELFF | NA | NA | TRBV5-1
CASSPTGGAYGYTF | NA | TRBD1 | TRBV3-1
CASSLGGRDTQYF | few | NA | TRBV5-1
CASSIWQQDGYTF | few | NA | TRBV19
CSAETSGGAKDTQYF | many | TRBD2 | TRBV20-1
CASSLRGQGFYEQYF | few | TRBD1 | TRBV5-1
CASRETGTNYGYTF | few | NA | TRBV5-1
CATSGQGGRYEQFF | many | NA | TRBV24-1
CASSVVRGEKLFF | few | NA | TRBV7-3
CASSYARVWGSNQPQHF | NA | NA | TRBV6-5
CASSPTGATEAFF | few | TRBD1 | TRBV2
CASSLTSSEGGELFF | few | NA | TRBV5-1
CASKAGPADTQYF | few | NA | TRBV4-1
CAWSDDRAGTDTQYF | NA | NA | TRBV30
CSAPRDVGTEAFF | few | NA | TRBV20-1
CASSLYVAANEKLFF | NA | NA | TRBV7-2
CASSPRIEGWGDGYTF | few | NA | TRBV6-2/TRBV6-3
CASSSGTSSDTQYF | few | NA | TRBV7-2
CASSHGGATGELFF | few | TRBD2 | TRBV6-2/TRBV6-3
CSVVRSPGEDTQYF | NA | NA | TRBV29-1
CASSLGTTFDTEAFF | NA | NA | TRBV7-9
CASSPRTGGYTF | NA | TRBD1 | TRBV28
CASSYAPVAGTNEQFF | NA | TRBD2 | TRBV6-5
CASSLVGPSRAKNIQYF | few | NA | TRBV11-2
CAWSPGANVLTF | few | NA | TRBV30
CATSSRYGQGHGYTF | NA | TRBD1 | TRBV15
CSVEVRADEQYF | few | NA | TRBV29-1
CASNLPGVDRGTGELFF | many | NA | TRBV5-5
CASSLDDTVTDGPNEQFF | NA | NA | TRBV5-1
CASSQRAKNIQYF | NA | NA | TRBV4-3
CASSGRFSSADTGELFF | few | NA | TRBV14
CASSATASYNTEAFF | few | NA | TRBV7-2
CASSQDIGEGTEAFF | NA | NA | TRBV4-2
CASHGTDSGNTIYF | few | NA | TRBV28
CASSQETDTQYF | NA | NA | TRBV12-3/TRBV12-4
CSACRQANTEAFF | NA | NA | TRBV20-1
CASSLGNQPQHF | many | NA | TRBV7-9
CSAPNPAGSNEKLFF | NA | NA | TRBV20-1
CASSVTGTITDTQYF | NA | NA | TRBV18
CASSRDPTDTQYF | NA | NA | TRBV11-2
CASSLVGAETQYF | few | NA | TRBV5-1
CASSQGSGGTNQPQHF | NA | NA | TRBV4-1
CASRQGEYQPQHF | once | TRBD1 | TRBV6-5
CASSPRSRGGGTQYF | NA | TRBD2 | TRBV7-2
CASSLDRGWGEKLFF | NA | NA | TRBV5-1
CASSTDRGGADTQYF | NA | TRBD1 | TRBV18
CASSLDVTPSYEQYF | NA | NA | TRBV7-2
CASSLSLAENTEAFF | many | NA | TRBV5-1
CAISEGQMNTEAFF | NA | NA | TRBV10-3
CSARRGGINQPQHF | NA | TRBD1 | TRBV20-1
CASSQESGRSNGYTF | NA | NA | TRBV4-1
CASSFGQFGYTF | few | NA | TRBV12-3/TRBV12-4
CASSTLDRGASPLHF | few | TRBD1 | TRBV5-1